A selection of T cell receptor beta chains follows, all from one sample in a study of early T cells in non-severe SARS-CoV-2 infection. TCRdb reprocessed the 5' RACE reads with MiXCR, giving one entry per CDR3 protein. The sample lists about 63,000 distinct CDR3 sequences; around 13% were seen once. The sample was whole blood. These receptors originate from an adult who was a healthcare worker with PCR-confirmed SARS-CoV-2 infection or an uninfected control (not recorded which). Each CDR3 is given with its conserved first and last residue. D genes are given only for firm matches. Some rows have no size entry. The others give once, few or many, or a class for an expanded clone.

d_call: TRBD2; clone_size: large; v_call: TRBV2; j_call: TRBJ2-5; cdr3_nt: TGTGCCAGCAGAGATACCCTGGGACTAGCGGAAACCCAAGAGACCCAGTACTTC; cdr3_aa: CASRDTLGLAETQETQYF
d_call: -; clone_size: many; v_call: TRBV3-1; j_call: TRBJ2-7; cdr3_nt: TGTGCCAGCAGCCAGGCCACGTCAACATACTTC; cdr3_aa: CASSQATSTYF
d_call: TRBD2; clone_size: many; v_call: TRBV7-3; j_call: TRBJ2-2; cdr3_nt: TGTGCCAGCAGCTCTGGGACTAGCGACACCGGGGAGCTGTTTTTT; cdr3_aa: CASSSGTSDTGELFF
d_call: TRBD1; clone_size: many; v_call: TRBV10-3; j_call: TRBJ2-3; cdr3_nt: TGTGCCATCAGTGAGTTGAGACAGAGACAGGGGGGCACAGATACGCAGTATTTT; cdr3_aa: CAISELRQRQGGTDTQYF
d_call: -; clone_size: many; v_call: TRBV18; j_call: TRBJ2-7; cdr3_nt: TGTGCCAGCTCAGCTCGGGACGGATCCTACGAGCAGTACTTC; cdr3_aa: CASSARDGSYEQYF
d_call: -; clone_size: few; v_call: TRBV12-3/TRBV12-4; j_call: TRBJ2-5; cdr3_nt: TGTGCCAGCAGCCAACCGCAGGGGCAAGAGACCCAGTACTTC; cdr3_aa: CASSQPQGQETQYF
d_call: TRBD2; clone_size: few; v_call: TRBV6-5; j_call: TRBJ2-5; cdr3_nt: TGTGCCAGCAGCCGCGAGCGGGGGGAAGAGACCCAGTACTTC; cdr3_aa: CASSRERGEETQYF
d_call: -; clone_size: many; v_call: TRBV6-5; j_call: TRBJ2-7; cdr3_nt: TGTGCCAGCAGTTACGGCAGAATATCCTACGAGCAGTACTTC; cdr3_aa: CASSYGRISYEQYF
d_call: -; clone_size: many; v_call: TRBV12-3/TRBV12-4; j_call: TRBJ1-1; cdr3_nt: TGTGCCAGCAGTTTAAACGGGTTGAGCACTGAAGCTTTCTTT; cdr3_aa: CASSLNGLSTEAFF
d_call: -; clone_size: many; v_call: TRBV7-9; j_call: TRBJ2-7; cdr3_nt: TGTGCCAGCAGCTTAGCGAGCACAGGCGAGCAGTACTTC; cdr3_aa: CASSLASTGEQYF
d_call: -; clone_size: few; v_call: TRBV5-4; j_call: TRBJ2-3; cdr3_nt: TGTGCCAGCAGCGGCCGGGGCCCGACAGATACGCAGTATTTT; cdr3_aa: CASSGRGPTDTQYF
d_call: -; clone_size: few; v_call: TRBV9; j_call: TRBJ2-1; cdr3_nt: TGTGCCAGCAGCGTAGCGGGGAGCTACTACAATGAGCAGTTCTTC; cdr3_aa: CASSVAGSYYNEQFF
d_call: TRBD1; clone_size: -; v_call: TRBV7-8; j_call: TRBJ2-7; cdr3_nt: TGTGCCAGCAGCCAGGGACAGGACTACTCCTACGAGCAGTACTTC; cdr3_aa: CASSQGQDYSYEQYF
d_call: -; clone_size: few; v_call: TRBV7-7; j_call: TRBJ2-3; cdr3_nt: TGTGCTAGCAGCTGGGCCCGCCTGGATACGCAGTATTTT; cdr3_aa: CASSWARLDTQYF
d_call: -; clone_size: many; v_call: TRBV29-1; j_call: TRBJ2-5; cdr3_nt: TGCAGCGTCTACACGCTGGGAGAGACCCAGTACTTC; cdr3_aa: CSVYTLGETQYF
d_call: TRBD2; clone_size: few; v_call: TRBV5-4; j_call: TRBJ2-7; cdr3_nt: TGTGCCAGCAGCCCTACTAGCGGGGGACTCTACGAGCAGTACTTC; cdr3_aa: CASSPTSGGLYEQYF
d_call: -; clone_size: many; v_call: TRBV7-2; j_call: TRBJ2-3; cdr3_nt: TGTGCCAGCAGCCAGGACTTCCACCGCCCCACAGATACGCAGTATTTT; cdr3_aa: CASSQDFHRPTDTQYF
d_call: TRBD2; clone_size: many; v_call: TRBV6-6; j_call: TRBJ2-7; cdr3_nt: TGTGCCAGCAGTTACGCTAGCGGGGGGGCCCACGAGCAGTACTTC; cdr3_aa: CASSYASGGAHEQYF
d_call: TRBD2; clone_size: -; v_call: TRBV20-1; j_call: TRBJ2-5; cdr3_nt: TGCAGTGCCTTAGGGACTAGCGGGCGCGAGACCCAGTACTTC; cdr3_aa: CSALGTSGRETQYF
d_call: -; clone_size: once; v_call: TRBV5-1; j_call: TRBJ1-1; cdr3_nt: TGCGCCAGCAGCCAGGTTAGGGACACTGAAGCTTTCTTT; cdr3_aa: CASSQVRDTEAFF
d_call: -; clone_size: few; v_call: TRBV9; j_call: TRBJ2-1; cdr3_nt: TGTGCCAGCAGCCCCGCCGACGGTAGCTCCTACAATGAGCAGTTCTTC; cdr3_aa: CASSPADGSSYNEQFF
d_call: TRBD1; clone_size: many; v_call: TRBV6-6; j_call: TRBJ2-4; cdr3_nt: TGTGCCAGCAGTTACTCGAGGGGACAGGGGGCGCTAGCCAAAAACATTCAGTACTTC; cdr3_aa: CASSYSRGQGALAKNIQYF
d_call: TRBD2; clone_size: many; v_call: TRBV20-1; j_call: TRBJ2-7; cdr3_nt: TGCAGTGCCGCCGGGACTAGGGCGCTCTACGAGCAGTACTTC; cdr3_aa: CSAAGTRALYEQYF
d_call: -; clone_size: -; v_call: TRBV20-1; j_call: TRBJ1-1; cdr3_nt: TGCAGTGCTATTATTGTCATGAACACTGAAGCTTTCTTT; cdr3_aa: CSAIIVMNTEAFF
d_call: -; clone_size: -; v_call: TRBV29-1; j_call: TRBJ2-7; cdr3_nt: TGCAGCGTAGCACGGGGGTCCCCCTACGAGCAGTACTTC; cdr3_aa: CSVARGSPYEQYF
d_call: -; clone_size: -; v_call: TRBV6-6; j_call: TRBJ2-1; cdr3_nt: TGTGCCAGCAGTTACACGAACAGAAATGAGCAGTTCTTC; cdr3_aa: CASSYTNRNEQFF
d_call: -; clone_size: -; v_call: TRBV19; j_call: TRBJ2-2; cdr3_nt: TGTGCCAGTAGTATTGTAGGTTCGGGCACCGGGGAGCTGTTTTTT; cdr3_aa: CASSIVGSGTGELFF
d_call: -; clone_size: -; v_call: TRBV7-2; j_call: TRBJ2-7; cdr3_nt: TGTGCCAGCAGCAGCGAGGTCGGGGTGTGGTCGTACTTC; cdr3_aa: CASSSEVGVWSYF
d_call: TRBD1; clone_size: -; v_call: TRBV30; j_call: TRBJ2-7; cdr3_nt: TGTGCCTGGACTTTGGGGACAGGGCCCACCTACGAGCAGTACTTC; cdr3_aa: CAWTLGTGPTYEQYF
d_call: -; clone_size: few; v_call: TRBV6-2/TRBV6-3; j_call: TRBJ1-5; cdr3_nt: TGTGTCAGCAGCCCCACACGTCAGCCCCAGCATTTT; cdr3_aa: CVSSPTRQPQHF